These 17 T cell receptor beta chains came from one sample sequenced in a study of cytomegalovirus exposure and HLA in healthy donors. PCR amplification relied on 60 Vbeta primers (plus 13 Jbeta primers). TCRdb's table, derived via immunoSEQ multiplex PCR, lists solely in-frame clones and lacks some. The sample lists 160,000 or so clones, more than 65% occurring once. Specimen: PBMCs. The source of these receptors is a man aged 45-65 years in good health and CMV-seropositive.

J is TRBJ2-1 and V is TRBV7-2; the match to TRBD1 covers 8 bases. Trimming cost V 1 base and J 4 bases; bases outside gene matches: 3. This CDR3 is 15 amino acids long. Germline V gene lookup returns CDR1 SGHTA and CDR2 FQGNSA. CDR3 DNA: TGTGCCAGCAGCTTAGGGACAGGGCCTTACAATGAGCAGTTCTTC. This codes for CASSLGTGPYNEQFF.

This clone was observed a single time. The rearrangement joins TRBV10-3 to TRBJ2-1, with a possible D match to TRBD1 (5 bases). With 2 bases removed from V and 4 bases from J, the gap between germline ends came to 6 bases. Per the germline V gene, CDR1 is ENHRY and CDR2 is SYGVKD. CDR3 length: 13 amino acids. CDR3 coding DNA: TGTGCCATCAGTGAGGGGGCTTACAATGAGCAGTTCTTC. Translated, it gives CAISEGAYNEQFF.

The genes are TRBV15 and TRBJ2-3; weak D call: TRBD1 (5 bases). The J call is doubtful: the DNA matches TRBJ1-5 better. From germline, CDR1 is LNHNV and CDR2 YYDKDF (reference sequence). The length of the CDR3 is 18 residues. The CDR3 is CATSSSGTSGPSTDTQHF. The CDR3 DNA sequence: TGTGCCACCAGCAGCTCCGGGACTAGCGGCCCTAGCACAGATACGCAGCATTTT.

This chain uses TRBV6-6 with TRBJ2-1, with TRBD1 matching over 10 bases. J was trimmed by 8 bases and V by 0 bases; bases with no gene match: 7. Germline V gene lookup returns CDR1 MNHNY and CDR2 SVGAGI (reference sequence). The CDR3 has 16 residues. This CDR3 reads CASSYSNDRGLDEQFF. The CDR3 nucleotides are TGTGCCAGCAGTTACTCGAACGACAGGGGGCTCGATGAGCAGTTCTTC.

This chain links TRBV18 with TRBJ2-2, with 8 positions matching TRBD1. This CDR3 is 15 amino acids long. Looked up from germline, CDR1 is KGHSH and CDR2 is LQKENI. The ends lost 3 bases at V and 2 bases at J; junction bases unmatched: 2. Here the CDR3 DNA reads TGTGCCAGCTCACCGGGGACAGGAAACACCGGGGAGCTGTTTTTT. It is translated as CASSPGTGNTGELFF. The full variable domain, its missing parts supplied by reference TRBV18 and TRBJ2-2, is NAGVMQNPRHLVRRRGQEARLRCSPMKGHSHVYWYRQLPEEGLKFMVYLQKENIIDESGMPKERFSAEFPKEGPSILRIQQVVRGDSAAYFCASSPGTGNTGELFFGEGSRLTVL.

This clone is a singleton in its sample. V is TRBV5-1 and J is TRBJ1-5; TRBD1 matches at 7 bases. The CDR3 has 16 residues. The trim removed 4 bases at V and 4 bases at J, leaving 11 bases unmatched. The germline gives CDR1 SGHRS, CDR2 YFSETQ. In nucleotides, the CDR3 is TGCGCCAGCAGCCCGGATGGGACAGTGAGGAATCAGCCCCAGCATTTT. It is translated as CASSPDGTVRNQPQHF.

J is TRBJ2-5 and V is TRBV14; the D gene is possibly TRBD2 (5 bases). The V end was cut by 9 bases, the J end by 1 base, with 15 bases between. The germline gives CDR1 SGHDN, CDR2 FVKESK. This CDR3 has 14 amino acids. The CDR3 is CASNKRGSQETQYF. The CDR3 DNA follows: TGTGCCAGTAATAAACGGGGTTCCCAAGAGACCCAGTACTTC.

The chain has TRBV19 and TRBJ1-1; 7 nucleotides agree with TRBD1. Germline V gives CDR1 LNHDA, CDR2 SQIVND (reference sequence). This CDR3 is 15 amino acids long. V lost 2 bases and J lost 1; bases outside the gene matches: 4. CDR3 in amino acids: CASSIIGTANTEAFF. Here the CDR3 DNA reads TGTGCCAGTAGTATAATCGGGACAGCGAACACTGAAGCTTTCTTT. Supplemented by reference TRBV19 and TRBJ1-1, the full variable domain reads DGGITQSPKYLFRKEGQNVTLSCEQNLNHDAMYWYRQDPGQGLRLIYYSQIVNDFQKGDIAEGYSVSREKKESFPLTVTSAQKNPTAFYLCASSIIGTANTEAFFGQGTRLTVV.

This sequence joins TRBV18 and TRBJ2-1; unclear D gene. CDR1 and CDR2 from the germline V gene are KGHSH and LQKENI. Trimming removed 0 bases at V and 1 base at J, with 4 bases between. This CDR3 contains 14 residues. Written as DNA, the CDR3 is TGTGCCAGCTCACCACCTACATCCTACAATGAGCAGTTCTTC. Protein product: CASSPPTSYNEQFF.

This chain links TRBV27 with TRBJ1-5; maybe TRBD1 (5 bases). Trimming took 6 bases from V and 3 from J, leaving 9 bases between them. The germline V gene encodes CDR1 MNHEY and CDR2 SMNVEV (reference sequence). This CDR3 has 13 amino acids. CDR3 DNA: TGTGCCAGCAGGCAGGGTGTCAATCAGCCCCAGCATTTT. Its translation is CASRQGVNQPQHF.

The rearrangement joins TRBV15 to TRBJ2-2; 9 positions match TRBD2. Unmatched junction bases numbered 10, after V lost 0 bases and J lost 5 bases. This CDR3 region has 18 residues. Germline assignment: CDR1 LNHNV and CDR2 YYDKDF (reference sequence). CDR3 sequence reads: CATSREGLSGRSTGELFF. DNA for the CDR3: TGTGCCACCAGCAGAGAGGGACTTAGCGGGAGATCGACCGGGGAGCTGTTTTTT.

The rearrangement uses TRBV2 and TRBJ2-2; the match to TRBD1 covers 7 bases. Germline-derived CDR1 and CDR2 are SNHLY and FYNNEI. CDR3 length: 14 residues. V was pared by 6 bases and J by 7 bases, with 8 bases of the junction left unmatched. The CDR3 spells CASRGDRAIGELFF. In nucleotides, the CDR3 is TGTGCCAGCAGGGGAGACAGGGCGATCGGGGAGCTGTTTTTT.

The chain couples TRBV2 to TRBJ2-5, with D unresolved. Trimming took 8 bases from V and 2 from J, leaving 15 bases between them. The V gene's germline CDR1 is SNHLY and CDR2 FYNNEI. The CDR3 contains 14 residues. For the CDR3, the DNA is TGTGCCAGCCAGGCAGGTCCTACTCAAGAGACCCAGTACTTC. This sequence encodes CASQAGPTQETQYF. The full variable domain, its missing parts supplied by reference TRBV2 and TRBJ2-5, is EPEVTQTPSHQVTQMGQEVILRCVPISNHLYFYWYRQILGQKVEFLVSFYNNEISEKSEIFDDQFSVERPDGSNFTLKIRSTKLEDSAMYFCASQAGPTQETQYFGPGTRLLVL.

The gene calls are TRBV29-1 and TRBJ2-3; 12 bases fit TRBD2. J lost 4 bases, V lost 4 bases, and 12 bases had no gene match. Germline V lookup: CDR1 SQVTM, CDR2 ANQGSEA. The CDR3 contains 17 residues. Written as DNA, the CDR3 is TGCAGCGTTGGCCAACTAGCGGGGGGCCTGAGCGCAGATACGCAGTATTTT. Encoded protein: CSVGQLAGGLSADTQYF.

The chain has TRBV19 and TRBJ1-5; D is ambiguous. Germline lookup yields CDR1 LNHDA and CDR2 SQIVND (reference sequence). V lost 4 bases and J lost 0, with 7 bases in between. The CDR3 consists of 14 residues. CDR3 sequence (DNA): TGTGCCAGTAGTACGCAGTATAGCAATCAGCCCCAGCATTTT. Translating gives CASSTQYSNQPQHF.

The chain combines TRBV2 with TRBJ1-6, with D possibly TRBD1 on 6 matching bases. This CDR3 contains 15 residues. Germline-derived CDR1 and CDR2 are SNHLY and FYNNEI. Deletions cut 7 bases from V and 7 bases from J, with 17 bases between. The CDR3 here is CASIAQGPGNSPLHF. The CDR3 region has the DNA TGTGCCAGCATAGCTCAGGGGCCAGGGAATTCACCCCTCCACTTT.

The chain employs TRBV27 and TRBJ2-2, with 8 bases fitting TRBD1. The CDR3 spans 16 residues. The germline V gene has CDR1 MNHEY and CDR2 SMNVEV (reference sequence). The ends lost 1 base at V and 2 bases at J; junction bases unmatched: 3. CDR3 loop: CASSLFGQGNTGELFF. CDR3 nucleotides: TGTGCCAGCAGTTTATTCGGACAGGGAAACACCGGGGAGCTGTTTTTT.